This T cell receptor beta chain comes out of a study of T cells after yellow fever vaccination. The study's findings and limits: Boosting was followed by the reappearance of most primary-vaccination clones (just under 98% CD4, around 86% CD8).

This clonotype was detected many times. The target antigen is unknown. A junction end diverges from the germline sequence, so it may reflect a read error. TCRdb itself ran the 5' RACE reads through MiXCR, one entry per CDR3 protein. The sample has approximately 610,000 distinct CDR3 sequences, about 15% seen once. Germline V gives CDR1 SGHRS, CDR2 YFSETQ. The CDR3 is made up of 14 amino acids. The chain carries TRBV5-1 and TRBJ2-1, with 8 bases lining up with TRBD1. The sequenced sample was PBMCs, obtained 5 days after the first yellow fever vaccination. The sequence was obtained from a man between 18 and 35 years old who received the YFV17D yellow fever vaccine. As DNA, the CDR3 is TGTGCCAGCAGCCTAGACAGGGGATACAATGAGCAGTTCTTC. Its protein is CASSLDRGYNEQFF.